This entry concerns a single T cell receptor (beta chain). Its target is unknown. These data are taken from a study of T cell therapy after organ transplantation. The wider study: Expansion used a peptide pool of 30 HLA class I and II CMV epitopes.

Sequencing was performed with immunoSEQ multiplex PCR; in TCRdb, only in-frame clones are kept and a portion is missing. The sample consists of around 50,000 clones, 94% of them appearing once. Trimming removed 3 bases from V and 5 bases from J, with 11 bases in between. CDR3 size: 15 residues. In germline, CDR1 is WSHSY, CDR2 SAAADI. Sequenced here: CD8+ T cells from blood, sampled before autologous CMV-specific T cell therapy. The rearrangement joins TRBV10-2 to TRBJ1-6; D is undetermined. This clonotype was obtained from a human patient who had received a solid organ transplant and had CMV disease. The CDR3 coding sequence is TGCGCCAGCAGTGAAACGGGAGCAAATAATTCACCCCTCCACTTT. Protein product: CASSETGANNSPLHF.